Below are 7 T cell receptor beta chains sequenced from a single sample in a study of T cell responses to AZD1222 COVID-19 vaccine. TCRdb's copy holds only in-frame clones and misses some; the assay was immunoSEQ multiplex PCR. The profile shows 170,000 or so clones, around nine tenths of them singletons. Here the sequenced sample was peripheral blood, taken 28 days after the second AZD1222 dose. The source is an adult who received the AZD1222 COVID-19 vaccine.

This chain links TRBV7-2 with TRBJ2-7, with 9 bases fitting TRBD2. With V trimmed by 1 base and J by 12 bases, 13 bases remained unmatched. Germline CDR1 is SGHTA and CDR2 is FQGNSA. The CDR3 has 15 residues. Here the CDR3 reads CASSLGSMERGAGYF. DNA for the CDR3: TGTGCCAGCAGCTTAGGTTCTATGGAGCGGGGGGCCGGGTACTTC.

The J gene is TRBJ2-1, the V gene TRBV7-7; D gene uncertain. V gave up 5 bases and J gave up 5 bases, with 22 bases separating them. There are 17 residues in the CDR3. Germline V gene data show CDR1 as SSHAT and CDR2 as FNYEAQ (reference sequence). In nucleotides, the CDR3 is TGTGCCAGCAGCCCCACCATGAATGCCCAGGCCAACAATGAGCAGTTCTTC. This gives the protein CASSPTMNAQANNEQFF.

Only one count was recorded for this clone. The V and J genes are TRBV5-4 and TRBJ2-5, with D unclear. The V end was cut by 4 bases, the J end by 0 bases, with 19 bases between. Germline-derived CDR1 and CDR2 are SGHNT and YYREEE (reference sequence). The CDR3 is 17 residues long. CDR3 loop: CASSLIGRQDNQETQYF. CDR3 sequence (DNA): TGTGCCAGCAGCCTGATCGGACGGCAAGATAACCAAGAGACCCAGTACTTC. The full variable domain, in which reference TRBV5-4 and TRBJ2-5 provide the parts outside the CDR3, is ETGVTQSPTHLIKTRGQQVTLRCSSQSGHNTVSWYQQALGQGPQFIFQYYREEENGRGNFPPRFSGLQFPNYSSELNVNALELDDSALYLCASSLIGRQDNQETQYFGPGTRLLVL.

V and J are TRBV6-2 or TRBV6-3 and TRBJ1-5; possibly TRBD1 for D (5 bases). V was clipped by 2 bases and J by 1 base, with 9 bases between them. Germline CDR1 MNHEY, CDR2 SVGEGT. This CDR3 region has 15 residues. In nucleotides, the CDR3 is TGTGCCAGCAGTTACGGCAGGGAAAGCAATCAGCCCCAGCATTTT. This sequence encodes CASSYGRESNQPQHF.

This clone was found once. The gene calls are TRBV7-9 and TRBJ1-1, with no clear D. CDR1 SEHNR and CDR2 FQNEAQ come from the germline V gene (reference sequence). This CDR3 comprises 15 residues. The CDR3 region is CAYGLLAAANTEAFF. The CDR3 DNA reads TGTGCGTACGGCCTCCTGGCAGCCGCCAACACTGAAGCTTTCTTT.

The chain has TRBV19 and TRBJ1-1; 8 nucleotides align to TRBD1. Germline V CDR1 and CDR2: LNHDA, SQIVND (reference sequence). With V trimmed by 3 bases and J by 0 bases, 3 bases remained unmatched. The CDR3 sequence is 15 residues long. The CDR3 region is CASSIPGGVNTEAFF. For the CDR3, the DNA is TGTGCCAGTAGTATCCCAGGGGGCGTGAACACTGAAGCTTTCTTT.

The CDR3 spells CASRAGQVDSPLHF. Written as DNA, the CDR3 is TGCGCCAGCAGGGCGGGACAGGTGGATTCACCCCTCCACTTT. The rearrangement uses TRBV5-1 and TRBJ1-6; the match to TRBD1 covers 8 bases. The V segment lost 5 bases and the J segment 8 bases; nucleotides outside the gene matches: 6. In germline, CDR1 is SGHRS, CDR2 YFSETQ. The CDR3 totals 14 residues.